This T cell receptor beta chain is from a study of T cells in Graves' hyperthyroidism and ophthalmopathy. Study summary: The blood sample was taken at first diagnosis, before treatment began.

The CDR3 is made up of 17 amino acids. The trim removed 0 bases at V and 5 bases at J, leaving 7 bases unmatched. Looked up from germline, CDR1 is SGHTS and CDR2 is YDEGEE. This clonotype has a count of ten or more. RNA transcripts were the template for amplifying TCR beta CDR3 regions. HTBI primers drove first-round RT-PCR of the TCR CDR3. TCRdb ran MiXCR on the multiplex PCR reads and lists one entry per CDR3 protein. This sample has over 250,000 distinct CDR3 sequences; roughly an eighth occur once, and the top ten carry roughly 33%. The sequenced sample was blood. The V call is TRBV5-8, the J call TRBJ2-3; TRBD2 aligns across 12 bases. This receptor was obtained from a woman aged 40 to 55 with Graves' ophthalmopathy. Here the CDR3 DNA reads TGTGCCAGCAGCTTGGACTGGACTAGCGGGGAGAGAGATACGCAGTATTTT. Amino acid sequence: CASSLDWTSGERDTQYF.